Sequencing of this T cell receptor beta chain was carried out in a study of shared clonotypes between healthy human individuals. Note on this clone: The antigen is not known.

The CDR3 runs to 14 residues. The V and J ends lost 1 base and 5 bases respectively, with 8 bases between them. Germline CDR1 reads SNHLY; CDR2 reads FYNNEI. Healthy and HIV-negative, the adult donors had no recent acute infections or vaccinations. Sequenced by immunoSEQ multiplex PCR; TCRdb stores in-frame clones only, minus some. The sample has about 2.4 million clones; roughly 92% are singletons. Study-wide results and limits: Sequencing depth was expected to affect clonotype sharing among donors. Non-shared clonotypes were found to have lower generation probabilities than the clonotypes that were shared by all four of the sorted-subset donors.

The V gene is TRBV2, the J gene TRBJ1-4; D gene uncertain. The TCR was taken from a young man in good health. The source material was naive CD4+ T cells sorted from blood. The subset denotes: CD45RA+ positively selected. As DNA, the CDR3 is TGTGCCAGCAGTGAAGTTGGAGAGAATGAAAAACTGTTTTTT. Translation: CASSEVGENEKLFF.